A single sample gave rise to the 9 T cell receptor beta chains below, sequenced in a study of beta chain features in type 1 diabetes. Study-wide results and limits: Among patients with Type 1 diabetes, TCRB CDR3s were moderately but significantly shorter in every one of the four CD4+ subsets.

Their antigen targets remain unknown. The sequenced template was cDNA made from the entire isolated RNA. Generated by immunoSEQ multiplex PCR, the TCRdb table keeps only in-frame clones and is missing some. The sample records hundreds of thousands of clones, about an eighth being singletons. Sequencing was carried out using naive CD4+ T cells from blood. The receptors come from a man between 18 and 35 years old with type 1 diabetes.

This clone has only a few counts. One end of the junction does not line up with germline, which may come from a read error. The genes are TRBV2 and TRBJ2-3; possibly TRBD1 or TRBD2 for D (5 bases each). The CDR3 sequence is 15 residues long. Germline CDR1 reads SNHLY; CDR2 reads FYNNEI. In nucleotides, the CDR3 is TGTGCCAGCAGTATACCGGGACCCAGCAGAGATACGCAGTATTTT. Translating gives CASSIPGPSRDTQYF.

This chain links TRBV2 with TRBJ1-2; D might be TRBD1 (5 bases). The CDR3 covers 14 residues. The V end was cut by 5 bases, the J end by 4 bases, with 14 bases between. Germline-derived CDR1 and CDR2 are SNHLY and FYNNEI. This CDR3 is CASSSLTDFYGYTF. The CDR3 bases are TGTGCCAGCAGTTCCTTGACAGATTTCTATGGCTACACCTTC.

This chain joins TRBV5-1 and TRBJ2-1; TRBD2 agrees at 10 bases. This CDR3 region has 16 residues. With V trimmed by 4 bases and J by 5 bases, 9 bases remained unmatched. The germline gives CDR1 SGHRS, CDR2 YFSETQ. The chain's CDR3 is CASSPLAGGTNNEQFF. CDR3 sequence (DNA): TGCGCCAGCAGCCCGTTAGCGGGGGGCACCAACAATGAGCAGTTCTTC.

This chain joins TRBV13 and TRBJ1-1; perhaps TRBD1 as D (6 bases). V was clipped by 4 bases and J by 6 bases, with 12 bases between them. CDR1 PRHDT and CDR2 FYEKMQ come from the germline V gene (reference sequence). This CDR3 spans 13 amino acids. CDR3 protein: CASSSTGYPEAFF. DNA for the CDR3: TGTGCCAGCAGCTCCACAGGGTACCCTGAAGCTTTCTTT. The variable domain in full, with the rest retrieved from reference TRBV13 and TRBJ1-1, is AAGVIQSPRHLIKEKRETATLKCYPIPRHDTVYWYQQGPGQDPQFLISFYEKMQSDKGSIPDRFSAQQFSDYHSELNMSSLELGDSALYFCASSSTGYPEAFFGQGTRLTVV.

In this sample, this clone turned up a few times. The chain links TRBV9 to TRBJ2-7; 9 bases map to TRBD1. The CDR3 contains 18 residues. With 1 base clipped from V and 0 bases from J, the junction kept 11 bases outside the gene matches. Germline V gene sequence: CDR1 SGDLS, CDR2 YYNGEE. The CDR3 DNA reads TGTGCCAGCAGCGTAAGTCCTTACTCGGGACAGGGCTCCTACGAGCAGTACTTC. Translated: CASSVSPYSGQGSYEQYF.

This clone has a handful of counts. V gene TRBV28 combines with J gene TRBJ2-5; D is unresolved. CDR1 and CDR2 (germline): MDHEN, SYDVKM. Trimming took 5 bases from V and 0 from J, leaving 7 bases between them. CDR3 length equals 13 residues. The CDR3 region is CASSPGHQETQYF. DNA for the CDR3: TGTGCCAGCAGTCCCGGGCACCAAGAGACCCAGTACTTC.

The V call is TRBV10-3, the J call TRBJ1-2; D gene ambiguous. Germline-derived CDR1 and CDR2 are ENHRY and SYGVKD. Trimming shortened V by 0 bases and J by 5 bases, and 7 bases separated the two germline ends. The CDR3 contains 13 residues. The CDR3 spells CAISESSVYGYTF. In nucleotides, the CDR3 is TGTGCCATCAGTGAGTCAAGTGTATATGGCTACACCTTC.

There are a few counts of this clone. Other DNA sequences within the sample encode an identical CDR3. The rearrangement uses TRBV5-1 and TRBJ2-3, with 13 bases aligning to TRBD2. The CDR3 spans 16 residues. Germline V gene data show CDR1 as SGHRS and CDR2 as YFSETQ. Losses at the gene ends were 4 bases for V and 1 base for J; bases not matched to a gene: 3. The chain's CDR3 is CASSPGLAGGTDTQYF. The CDR3 DNA sequence: TGCGCCAGCAGCCCAGGACTAGCGGGGGGCACAGATACGCAGTATTTT. Full variable domain (remainder filled in from reference TRBV5-1 and TRBJ2-3): KAGVTQTPRYLIKTRGQQVTLSCSPISGHRSVSWYQQTPGQGLQFLFEYFSETQRNKGNFPGRFSGRQFSNSRSEMNVSTLELGDSALYLCASSPGLAGGTDTQYFGPGTRLTVL.

This clone was found a few times. The J gene is TRBJ1-6, the V gene TRBV7-3; the match to TRBD1 covers 9 bases. The germline V gene encodes CDR1 SGHTA and CDR2 FQGTGA. The CDR3 totals 15 residues. V lost 1 base and J lost 9; bases outside the gene matches: 4. In nucleotides, the CDR3 is TGTGCCAGCAGCTTAAGGACAGGGGAAGGTTCACCCCTCCACTTT. It codes for CASSLRTGEGSPLHF.